This entry describes one T cell receptor beta chain. This entry belongs to a study of T cells after posttransplantation cyclophosphamide. The CDR3 runs 15 residues. V lost 6 bases, J lost 1 base, and 6 bases stayed unmatched. Germline-derived CDR1 and CDR2 are MDHEN and SYDVKM. Data came from immunoSEQ multiplex PCR; TCRdb stores just in-frame clones and leaves some out. The sample has around 12,000 clones, 95% seen once. V and J are TRBV28 and TRBJ2-7; 10 positions match TRBD1. Sequenced sample: naive CD8+ T cells sorted from PBMCs. This TCR was sampled from a man aged 25-40 years in good health and a related stem cell transplant donor. CDR3 in DNA: TGTGCCAGCAGAAACTGGACAGGGGGATCCTACGAGCAGTACTTC. Translated: CASRNWTGGSYEQYF.